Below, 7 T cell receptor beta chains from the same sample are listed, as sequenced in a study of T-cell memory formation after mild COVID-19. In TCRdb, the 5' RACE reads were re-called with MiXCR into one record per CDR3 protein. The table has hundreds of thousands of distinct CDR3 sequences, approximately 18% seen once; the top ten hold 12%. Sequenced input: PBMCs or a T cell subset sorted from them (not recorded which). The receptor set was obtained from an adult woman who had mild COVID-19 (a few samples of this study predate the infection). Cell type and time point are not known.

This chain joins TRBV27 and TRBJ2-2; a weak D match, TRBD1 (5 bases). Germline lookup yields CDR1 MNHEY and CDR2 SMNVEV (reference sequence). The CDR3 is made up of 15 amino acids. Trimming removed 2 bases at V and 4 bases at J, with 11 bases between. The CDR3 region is CASSLSQGITGELFF. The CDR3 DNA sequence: TGTGCCAGCAGTTTAAGCCAGGGAATCACCGGGGAGCTGTTTTTT.

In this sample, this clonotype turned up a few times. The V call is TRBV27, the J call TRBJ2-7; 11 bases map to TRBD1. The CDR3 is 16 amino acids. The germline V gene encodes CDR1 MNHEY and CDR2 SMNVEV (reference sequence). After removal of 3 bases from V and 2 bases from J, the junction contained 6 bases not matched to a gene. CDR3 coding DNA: TGTGCCAGCAGTTTTCGGCCGGGACAGGGGGCCTACGAGCAGTACTTC. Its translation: CASSFRPGQGAYEQYF.

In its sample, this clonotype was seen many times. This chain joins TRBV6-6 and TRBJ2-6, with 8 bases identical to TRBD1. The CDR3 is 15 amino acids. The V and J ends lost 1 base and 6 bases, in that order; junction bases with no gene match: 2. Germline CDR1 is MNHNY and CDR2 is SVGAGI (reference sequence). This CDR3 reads CASSYYRGAANVLTF. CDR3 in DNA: TGTGCCAGCAGTTACTACAGGGGGGCGGCCAACGTCCTGACTTTC.

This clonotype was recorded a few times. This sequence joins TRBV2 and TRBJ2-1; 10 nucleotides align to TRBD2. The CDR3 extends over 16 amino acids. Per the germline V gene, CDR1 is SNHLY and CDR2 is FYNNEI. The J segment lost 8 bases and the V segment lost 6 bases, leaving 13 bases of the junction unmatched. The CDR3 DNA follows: TGTGCCAGCAGCGGACCAAGCGGGGGGGGCCGATATGAGCAGTTCTTC. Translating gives CASSGPSGGGRYEQFF.

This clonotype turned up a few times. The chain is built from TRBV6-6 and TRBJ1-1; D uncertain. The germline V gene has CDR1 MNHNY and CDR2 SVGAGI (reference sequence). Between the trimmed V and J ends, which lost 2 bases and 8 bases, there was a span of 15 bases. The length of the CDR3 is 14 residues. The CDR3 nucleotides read TGTGCCAGCAGTTACGGGGAGGTAAGGGCCGAAGCTTTCTTT. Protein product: CASSYGEVRAEAFF.

CDR3: CASSLELGERETQYF. In DNA form, the CDR3 reads TGTGCCAGCAGTTTAGAATTGGGAGAGAGAGAGACCCAGTACTTC. This chain connects TRBV12-3 or TRBV12-4 to TRBJ2-5, with TRBD2 as a possible D gene (5 bases). V lost 1 base to trimming and J lost 4 bases, with 13 bases between them. This CDR3 has 15 amino acids.

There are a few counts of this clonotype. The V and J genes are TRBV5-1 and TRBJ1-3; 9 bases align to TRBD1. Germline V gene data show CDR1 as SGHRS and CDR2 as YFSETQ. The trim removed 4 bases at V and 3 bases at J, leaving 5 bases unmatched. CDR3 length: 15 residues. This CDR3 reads CASSVDRGRGNTIYF. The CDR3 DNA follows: TGCGCCAGCAGCGTGGACAGGGGTCGTGGAAACACCATATATTTT.